This passage covers 12 T cell receptor beta chains from one sample sequenced in a study of cytomegalovirus exposure and HLA in healthy donors. Repertoires were generated with immunoSEQ multiplex PCR, while TCRdb's copy carries only in-frame clones and drops some. The data contain 70,000 to 80,000 clones, around 94% of them seen just once; the ten biggest clones take up more than 2%. The sequenced material came from PBMCs. These receptors originate from a woman aged 18-29 years in good health and CMV-seronegative.

This sequence joins TRBV19 and TRBJ2-2; D is undetermined. Trimming removed 4 bases from V and 0 bases from J, with 15 bases in between. Germline loops: CDR1 LNHDA, CDR2 SQIVND (reference sequence). This CDR3 is built from 17 residues. DNA for the CDR3: TGTGCCAGTAGTACCTCTTACAGAGTACCGAACACCGGGGAGCTGTTTTTT. This codes for CASSTSYRVPNTGELFF.

The rearrangement joins TRBV29-1 to TRBJ2-1; possibly TRBD1 for D (5 bases). The CDR3 covers 11 residues. Germline V CDR1 and CDR2: SQVTM, ANQGSEA. V shed 7 bases and J shed 5 bases, with 9 bases lying between them. The chain's CDR3 is CSGEGDNEQFF. CDR3 in DNA: TGCAGCGGGGAAGGGGACAATGAGCAGTTCTTC.

CDR3 DNA sequence: TGTGCCAGCAGCGTCCTAAGTGAAAAACTGTTTTTT. Protein: CASSVLSEKLFF. This chain connects TRBV2 to TRBJ1-4; D is undetermined. The CDR3 has 12 amino acids. Trimming shortened V by 6 bases and J by 7 bases, and 9 bases separated the two germline ends. Germline values: CDR1 SNHLY, CDR2 FYNNEI. The whole variable domain, filled in from reference TRBV2 and TRBJ1-4, reads EPEVTQTPSHQVTQMGQEVILRCVPISNHLYFYWYRQILGQKVEFLVSFYNNEISEKSEIFDDQFSVERPDGSNFTLKIRSTKLEDSAMYFCASSVLSEKLFFGSGTQLSVL.

The CDR3 nucleotides are TGTGCCAGCAGCTTAGGTCGGACTAGCGGGAGTGGGATTGGTGAGCAGTTCTTC. This sequence encodes CASSLGRTSGSGIGEQFF. The chain couples TRBV11-2 to TRBJ2-1, with 13 bases fitting TRBD2. The V segment lost 1 base and the J segment 9 bases; nucleotides outside the gene matches: 12. The CDR3 length is 18 residues. Looked up from germline, CDR1 is SGHAT and CDR2 is FQNNGV. The variable domain in full, completed from reference TRBV11-2 and TRBJ2-1, reads EAGVAQSPRYKIIEKRQSVAFWCNPISGHATLYWYQQILGQGPKLLIQFQNNGVVDDSQLPKDRFSAERLKGVDSTLKIQPAKLEDSAVYLCASSLGRTSGSGIGEQFFGPGTRLTVL.

The V gene is TRBV5-4, the J gene TRBJ2-1, with D perhaps matching TRBD2 (5 bases). The germline CDR1 and CDR2 sequences are SGHNT and YYREEE (reference sequence). The CDR3 runs to 14 residues. V was pared by 0 bases and J by 8 bases, with 12 bases between. Written as DNA, the CDR3 is TGTGCCAGCAGCTTGGGAGGGTTTAGAGATGAGCAGTTCTTC. It specifies CASSLGGFRDEQFF.

The chain uses TRBV30 and TRBJ1-1; D gene unclear. This CDR3 has 13 amino acids. Trimming removed 3 bases at V and 3 bases at J, with 11 bases between. Looked up from germline, CDR1 is GTSNPN and CDR2 is SVGIG (reference sequence). CDR3 protein: CAWRGGRDTEAFF. The CDR3 DNA reads TGTGCCTGGAGGGGCGGGCGGGACACTGAAGCTTTCTTT.

The CDR3 DNA reads as TGTGCCAGCAGTACCCTAGCCAGCTACGAGCAGTACTTC. It translates to CASSTLASYEQYF. The genes are TRBV27 and TRBJ2-7, with a possible D match to TRBD2 (5 bases). V was shortened by 5 bases and J by 3 bases, with 11 bases between the two germline ends. The germline gives CDR1 MNHEY, CDR2 SMNVEV (reference sequence). This CDR3 is 13 amino acids long.

The chain has TRBV19 and TRBJ2-7, with 8 bases identical to TRBD1. V lost 5 bases and J lost 1; bases outside the gene matches: 13. Per the germline V gene, CDR1 is LNHDA and CDR2 is SQIVND (reference sequence). This CDR3 is built from 17 residues. The CDR3 here is CASSPTSRGRGSYEQYF. In nucleotides, the CDR3 is TGTGCCAGTAGTCCTACGTCCAGGGGGCGCGGGTCCTACGAGCAGTACTTC.

The rearrangement links TRBV19 to TRBJ1-1; TRBD1 is a possible D gene (5 bases). The CDR3 spans 16 residues. Germline V gives CDR1 LNHDA, CDR2 SQIVND (reference sequence). V gave up 6 bases and J gave up 0 bases, with 17 bases separating them. DNA for the CDR3: TGTGCCAGTAGAAGGGGAATGGATGGCGTGAACACTGAAGCTTTCTTT. Residues: CASRRGMDGVNTEAFF.

The rearrangement links TRBV23-1 to TRBJ2-7, with a tentative D call TRBD1 (6 bases). TRBV23-1 is flagged as an ORF with uncertain function. V was trimmed by 0 bases and J by 2 bases, leaving 20 bases between them. CDR3 length equals 18 residues. As DNA, the CDR3 is TGCGCCAGCAGTCAATCGCGTGGTTGGGACACGCGAGCCTACGAGCAGTACTTC. Amino acids: CASSQSRGWDTRAYEQYF.

The gene calls are TRBV27 and TRBJ1-4; possibly TRBD1 for D (6 bases). Germline CDR1 is MNHEY and CDR2 is SMNVEV (reference sequence). With 5 bases removed from V and 8 bases from J, the gap between germline ends came to 21 bases. The CDR3 is made up of 16 amino acids. CDR3 in amino acids: CASSASFGGAGEKLFF. The CDR3 region has the DNA TGTGCCAGCAGTGCCTCCTTTGGGGGCGCCGGGGAAAAACTGTTTTTT.

The gene calls are TRBV11-2 and TRBJ1-1; 9 nucleotides line up with TRBD1. Germline values: CDR1 SGHAT, CDR2 FQNNGV. CDR3 size: 15 residues. The V segment lost 5 bases and the J segment 6 bases; nucleotides outside the gene matches: 10. The CDR3 spells CASSAVGQGRSEAFF. The DNA of the CDR3 is TGTGCCAGCAGCGCCGTGGGACAGGGACGATCTGAAGCTTTCTTT.